This T cell receptor (beta chain) was obtained from a study of T cells in Graves' hyperthyroidism and ophthalmopathy. Study overall: Peripheral blood collection took place at initial diagnosis, before any treatment. Points from the study as a whole: Appearing also in blood were most of the thyroid clonotypes expanded above 0.001. A 13 V-J signature model discriminated ophthalmopathy versus stable hyperthyroidism.

This CDR3 contains 14 residues. V was pared by 2 bases and J by 2 bases, with 10 bases between. Germline lookup yields CDR1 MDHEN and CDR2 SYDVKM. Template material for amplifying TCR beta CDR3 regions consisted of RNA transcripts. HTBI primers drove first-round RT-PCR of the TCR CDR3. TCRdb re-called the multiplex PCR reads through MiXCR, storing one row per CDR3 protein. The data show over 250,000 distinct CDR3 sequences, about 13% seen once. In this sample, this clonotype turned up many times. Its target is not known. The source material was blood. The chain has TRBV28 and TRBJ2-7; D is ambiguous. The sequence was collected from a woman in her 40s with Graves' ophthalmopathy. The CDR3 bases are TGTGCCAGCAGTTTAGGAACTATCCCCTACGAGCAGTACTTC. Its protein product is CASSLGTIPYEQYF.